This T cell receptor beta chain was captured in a study of human T cells and chemical hapten exposure. Overall study findings and caveats: Significantly greater numbers of large CDR3 similarity clusters came from expanded TCRs than from controls.

In TCRdb, the RACE reads were re-called with MiXCR into one record per CDR3 protein. The table shows about 190,000 distinct CDR3 sequences, with around 25% occurring only once. Points on this clonotype: The antigen is not known.

Germline V CDR1 and CDR2: DFQATT, SNEGSKA (reference sequence). After removal of 6 bases from V and 3 bases from J, the junction contained 11 bases not matched to a gene. The CDR3 runs to 15 residues. Documented time point: patch test 3, about 24 weeks after DPC sensitization. Documented treatment: therapeutic diphenylcyclopropenone sensitization with weekly scalp DPC. The source was whole blood, collected in connection with sensitization to the hapten diphenylcyclopropenone (DPC). The chain uses TRBV20-1 and TRBJ2-7; 10 bases match TRBD2. The sequence came from a woman aged 40 to 55 with alopecia areata. Some clones in this sample may be carry-over from other donors' samples. The CDR3 protein is CSASRLAGVLYEQYF. The DNA for the CDR3 is TGCAGTGCGAGTCGCCTAGCGGGAGTCCTCTACGAGCAGTACTTC.